Presented here are 17 T cell receptor beta chains from one specimen sequenced in a study of T cell responses to AZD1222 COVID-19 vaccine. Libraries were prepared by immunoSEQ multiplex PCR; TCRdb keeps only in-frame clonotypes and omits some of them. Of 150,000 or so clones detected, roughly 94% appear once; the ten largest clones hold 0.64%. Sequences were derived from peripheral blood, sampled on day 0 of AZD1222 vaccination. The origin of the receptors is an adult in good health.

This chain links TRBV6-5 with TRBJ1-4; D not certain. Trimming took 7 bases from V and 8 from J, leaving 14 bases between them. This CDR3 is 13 amino acids long. Per germline, CDR1 MNHEY and CDR2 SVGAGI. CDR3 residues: CASKPPQKEKLFF. The DNA for the CDR3 is TGTGCCAGCAAACCGCCCCAGAAGGAAAAACTGTTTTTT.

CDR3 region: CATSDRTSGRGTDTQYF. CDR3 nucleotide sequence: TGTGCCACCAGTGACCGGACTAGCGGGAGGGGGACAGATACGCAGTATTTT. This chain links TRBV24-1 with TRBJ2-3; TRBD2 aligns across 15 bases. From germline, CDR1 is KGHDR and CDR2 SFDVKD. J lost 3 bases, V lost 4 bases, and 4 bases had no gene match. CDR3 length: 17 residues.

The chain employs TRBV15 and TRBJ2-6; TRBD1 is a possible D gene (6 bases). Germline CDR1 and CDR2: LNHNV and YYDKDF (reference sequence). V shed 2 bases and J shed 1 base, with 15 bases lying between them. The CDR3 has 18 amino acids. The DNA of the CDR3 is TGTGCCACCAGCAGAACAGGGTCGTCCTCGTCTGGGGCCAACGTCCTGACTTTC. The encoded protein is CATSRTGSSSSGANVLTF.

V usage is TRBV28 and J usage is TRBJ1-4; D call uncertain. CDR1 is MDHEN and CDR2 is SYDVKM in the germline V gene. Trimming took 5 bases from V and 2 from J, leaving 0 bases between them. This CDR3 is 11 amino acids long. The CDR3 here is CASSTNEKLFF. In DNA form, the CDR3 reads TGTGCCAGCAGTACTAATGAAAAACTGTTTTTT. The full variable domain, completed using reference TRBV28 and TRBJ1-4, is DVKVTQSSRYLVKRTGEKVFLECVQDMDHENMFWYRQDPGLGLRLIYFSYDVKMKEKGDIPEGYSVSREKKERFSLILESASTNQTSMYLCASSTNEKLFFGSGTQLSVL.

The chain employs TRBV6-5 and TRBJ1-1; D is unresolved. This CDR3 spans 12 amino acids. V lost 6 bases and J lost 11, with 16 bases in between. Germline loops: CDR1 MNHEY, CDR2 SVGAGI. The CDR3 DNA is TGTGCCAGCAGCAGACCAGAGGGAGCGGCTTTCTTT. Protein sequence: CASSRPEGAAFF.

The chain carries TRBV9 and TRBJ2-7; the match to TRBD2 covers 9 bases. The CDR3 spans 14 residues. With V trimmed by 5 bases and J by 5 bases, 8 bases remained unmatched. Germline values: CDR1 SGDLS, CDR2 YYNGEE. The CDR3 loop reads CASRAVAGADEQYF. The DNA of the CDR3 is TGTGCCAGCAGGGCGGTAGCGGGAGCCGACGAGCAGTACTTC.

V and J are TRBV14 and TRBJ1-2; D remains ambiguous. Germline CDR1 reads SGHDN; CDR2 reads FVKESK. This CDR3 region has 15 residues. Trimming stripped 0 bases from V and 2 bases from J, with 10 bases between. CDR3 bases: TGTGCCAGCAGCCAAGAAGGCGTACAGAACTATGGCTACACCTTC. It specifies CASSQEGVQNYGYTF.

This chain links TRBV28 with TRBJ1-3; D unclear. Germline values: CDR1 MDHEN, CDR2 SYDVKM. This CDR3 is 12 amino acids long. V was trimmed by 5 bases and J by 3 bases, leaving 5 bases between them. DNA for the CDR3: TGTGCCAGCAGTCCTTATGGAAACACCATATATTTT. It specifies CASSPYGNTIYF.

The chain has TRBV3-1 (or the pseudogene TRBV3-2) and TRBJ2-2, with D uncertain. This CDR3 has 13 residues. Germline values: CDR1 LGHDT, CDR2 YNNKEL (reference sequence). V was clipped by 5 bases and J by 7 bases, with 11 bases between them. The CDR3 nucleotides are TGTGCCAGCAGCTCCCGTTTGGGCGGGGAGCTGTTTTTT. As protein: CASSSRLGGELFF.

This chain links TRBV2 with TRBJ1-5, with TRBD1 identical over 10 bases. The germline gives CDR1 SNHLY, CDR2 FYNNEI. This CDR3 region has 15 residues. J lost 5 bases, V lost 5 bases, and 6 bases had no gene match. CDR3 in DNA: TGTGCCAGCAGTTTACCGGGACAGGGGTATCAGCCCCAGCATTTT. Translation: CASSLPGQGYQPQHF.

The chain recombines TRBV29-1 with TRBJ2-3; a possible D gene is TRBD2 (5 bases). V lost 3 bases and J 1 base, leaving 8 bases between the germline ends. This CDR3 spans 13 amino acids. The V gene's germline CDR1 is SQVTM and CDR2 ANQGSEA. The CDR3 DNA reads as TGCAGCGTTGAGGGCGGGCGCACAGATACGCAGTATTTT. Protein product: CSVEGGRTDTQYF.

This chain links TRBV10-2 with TRBJ2-1; D ambiguous. Germline CDR1 is WSHSY and CDR2 is SAAADI. Trimming shortened V by 6 bases and J by 0 bases, and 6 bases separated the two germline ends. CDR3 length: 13 amino acids. The CDR3 here is CASRTASYNEQFF. The CDR3 DNA follows: TGCGCCAGCAGAACAGCCTCCTACAATGAGCAGTTCTTC.

The chain links TRBV27 to TRBJ2-6; no definite D call. The CDR3 is made up of 21 amino acids. Germline V gene lookup returns CDR1 MNHEY and CDR2 SMNVEV (reference sequence). V was trimmed by 6 bases and J by 0 bases, leaving 27 bases between them. CDR3 amino acids: CASRGISGRKNPNSGANVLTF. CDR3 sequence (DNA): TGTGCCAGCAGGGGAATTTCAGGCAGAAAAAACCCTAACTCTGGGGCCAACGTCCTGACTTTC.

This sequence joins TRBV15 and TRBJ1-1, with D possibly matching TRBD1 (5 bases). The V end was cut by 4 bases, the J end by 3 bases, with 15 bases between. CDR3 size: 15 residues. CDR1 is LNHNV and CDR2 is YYDKDF in the germline V gene (reference sequence). The chain's CDR3 is CATSTISQGYTEAFF. DNA for the CDR3: TGTGCCACCAGCACTATTAGTCAGGGCTACACTGAAGCTTTCTTT.

The chain carries TRBV2 and TRBJ2-1, with D uncertain. V was trimmed by 3 bases and J by 0 bases, leaving 12 bases between them. The CDR3 runs to 16 residues. In germline, CDR1 is SNHLY, CDR2 FYNNEI. Here the CDR3 reads CASSDDRYLSYNEQFF. The CDR3 DNA is TGTGCCAGCAGTGATGATCGGTACCTCTCCTACAATGAGCAGTTCTTC.

V and J are TRBV19 and TRBJ2-7, with D possibly TRBD1 on 5 matching bases. The V and J ends lost 10 bases and 2 bases respectively, with 12 bases between them. Germline V lookup: CDR1 LNHDA, CDR2 SQIVND (reference sequence). This CDR3 contains 12 residues. This CDR3 reads CATTQGTYEQYF. In nucleotides, the CDR3 is TGTGCCACCACCCAGGGTACCTACGAGCAGTACTTC.

The chain links TRBV6-6 to TRBJ1-2; D may be TRBD1 (5 bases). Trimming removed 5 bases from V and 8 bases from J, with 9 bases in between. The CDR3 loop spans 11 amino acids. Germline V lookup: CDR1 MNHNY, CDR2 SVGAGI (reference sequence). CDR3: CASSGAGGYTF. In DNA form, the CDR3 reads TGTGCCAGCAGTGGCGCAGGGGGCTACACCTTC.